The clone carrying this T cell receptor beta chain was counted a few times. Its target is not known. A multiplex PCR was run with 60 Vbeta primers and 13 Jbeta primers. Sequencing was performed with immunoSEQ multiplex PCR; in TCRdb, only in-frame clones are kept and a portion is missing. The sample shows about 160,000 clones, 84% of them seen only once. V lost 3 bases and J lost 0; bases outside the gene matches: 10. From germline, CDR1 is SGHDN and CDR2 FVKESK. CDR3 length: 18 amino acids. The sample is drawn from a study of cytomegalovirus exposure and HLA in healthy donors. Study-wide results and caveats: Presence/absence results assume similar sequencing depth per donor, which may not hold.

The specimen sequenced was PBMCs. This TCR came from a man aged 25 to 40 in good health and CMV-seronegative. The chain uses TRBV14 and TRBJ2-5; TRBD1 matches at 10 bases. The CDR3, as DNA: TGTGCCAGCAGCCAGCGGACAGGGGGAGGAGGTCACCAAGAGACCCAGTACTTC. This sequence encodes CASSQRTGGGGHQETQYF.